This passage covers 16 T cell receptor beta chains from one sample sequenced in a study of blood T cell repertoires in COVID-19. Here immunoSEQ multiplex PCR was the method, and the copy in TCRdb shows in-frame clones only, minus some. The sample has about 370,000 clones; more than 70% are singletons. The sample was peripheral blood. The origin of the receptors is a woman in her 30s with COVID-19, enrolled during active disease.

For the CDR3, the DNA is TGTGCCAGCAGCTTGGCTAGCGGGGGGGCTCGTGAGCAGTTCTTC. Protein: CASSLASGGAREQFF. The V call is TRBV5-4, the J call TRBJ2-1; TRBD2 matches at 12 bases. Germline trimming cut 0 bases from V and 9 bases from J; bases unmatched to any gene: 4. Germline-derived CDR1 and CDR2 are SGHNT and YYREEE (reference sequence). This CDR3 is 15 amino acids long.

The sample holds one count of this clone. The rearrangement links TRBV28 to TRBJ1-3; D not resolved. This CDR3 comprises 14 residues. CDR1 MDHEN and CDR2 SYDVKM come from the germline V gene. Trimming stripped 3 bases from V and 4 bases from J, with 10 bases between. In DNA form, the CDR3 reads TGTGCCAGCAGTTTCACGGGTCTCGGAAACACCATATATTTT. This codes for CASSFTGLGNTIYF. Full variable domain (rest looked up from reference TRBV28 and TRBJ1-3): DVKVTQSSRYLVKRTGEKVFLECVQDMDHENMFWYRQDPGLGLRLIYFSYDVKMKEKGDIPEGYSVSREKKERFSLILESASTNQTSMYLCASSFTGLGNTIYFGEGSWLTVV.

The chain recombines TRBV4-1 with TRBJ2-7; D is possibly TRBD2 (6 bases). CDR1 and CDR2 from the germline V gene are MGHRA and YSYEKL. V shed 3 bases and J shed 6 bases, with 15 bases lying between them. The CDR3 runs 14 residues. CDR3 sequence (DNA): TGCGCCAGCAGCCACGGGACTTCGGGCGGCGAGCAGTACTTC. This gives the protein CASSHGTSGGEQYF.

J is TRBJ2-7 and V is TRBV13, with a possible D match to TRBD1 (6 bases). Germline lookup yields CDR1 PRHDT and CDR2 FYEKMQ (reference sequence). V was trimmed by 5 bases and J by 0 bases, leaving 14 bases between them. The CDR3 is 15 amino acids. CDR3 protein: CASSRTVKTSYEQYF. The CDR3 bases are TGTGCCAGCAGCCGGACAGTAAAAACCTCCTACGAGCAGTACTTC.

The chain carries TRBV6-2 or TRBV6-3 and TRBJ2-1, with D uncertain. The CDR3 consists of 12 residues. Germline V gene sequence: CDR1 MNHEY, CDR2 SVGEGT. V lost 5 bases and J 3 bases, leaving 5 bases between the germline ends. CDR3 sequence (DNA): TGTGCCAGCAGTCAAAACTACAATGAGCAGTTCTTC. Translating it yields CASSQNYNEQFF.

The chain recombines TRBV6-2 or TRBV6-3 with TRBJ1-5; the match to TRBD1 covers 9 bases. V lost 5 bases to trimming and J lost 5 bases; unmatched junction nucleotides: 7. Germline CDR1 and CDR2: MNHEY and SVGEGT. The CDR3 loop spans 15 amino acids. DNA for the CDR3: TGTGCCAGCAGTAGCCGGGACAGGGTCGATCAGCCCCAGCATTTT. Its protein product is CASSSRDRVDQPQHF.

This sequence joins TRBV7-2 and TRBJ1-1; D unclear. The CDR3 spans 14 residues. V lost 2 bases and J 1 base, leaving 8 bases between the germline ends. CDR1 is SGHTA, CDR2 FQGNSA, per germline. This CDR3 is CASSLRYSNTEAFF. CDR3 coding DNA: TGTGCCAGCAGCTTACGGTATTCGAACACTGAAGCTTTCTTT.

This CDR3 reads CASSSLRGGVSYNEQFF. The CDR3 nucleotides are TGTGCCAGCAGCTCCCTTCGGGGCGGGGTCTCCTACAATGAGCAGTTCTTC. V usage is TRBV7-2 and J usage is TRBJ2-1, with D maybe TRBD2 (6 bases). The CDR3 consists of 17 residues. Germline CDR1 reads SGHTA; CDR2 reads FQGNSA. V dropped 4 bases and J dropped 0 bases, with 16 bases sitting between them. The complete variable domain, with remaining parts taken from reference TRBV7-2 and TRBJ2-1, reads GAGVSQSPSNKVTEKGKDVELRCDPISGHTALYWYRQSLGQGLEFLIYFQGNSAPDKSGLPSDRFSAERTGGSVSTLTIQRTQQEDSAVYLCASSSLRGGVSYNEQFFGPGTRLTVL.

The CDR3 loop reads CAIRSGGPYNEQFF. The DNA of the CDR3 is TGTGCCATCAGGTCGGGGGGGCCCTACAATGAGCAGTTCTTC. The chain links TRBV10-3 to TRBJ2-1; 8 nucleotides match TRBD2. Germline trimming cut 6 bases from V and 2 bases from J; bases unmatched to any gene: 3. Germline CDR1 is ENHRY and CDR2 is SYGVKD. The CDR3 has 14 amino acids.

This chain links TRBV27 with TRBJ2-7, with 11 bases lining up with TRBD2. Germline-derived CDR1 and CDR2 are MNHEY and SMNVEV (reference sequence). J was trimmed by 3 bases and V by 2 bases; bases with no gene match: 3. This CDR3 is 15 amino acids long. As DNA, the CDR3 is TGTGCCAGCAGTTTAGTCCTAGCGGGGGGCTACGAGCAGTACTTC. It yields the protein CASSLVLAGGYEQYF.

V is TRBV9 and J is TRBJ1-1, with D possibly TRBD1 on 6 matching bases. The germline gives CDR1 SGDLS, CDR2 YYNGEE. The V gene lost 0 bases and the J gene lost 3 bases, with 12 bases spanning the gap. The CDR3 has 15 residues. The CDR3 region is CASSVGWPGDTEAFF. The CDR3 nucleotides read TGTGCCAGCAGCGTAGGGTGGCCAGGGGACACTGAAGCTTTCTTT.

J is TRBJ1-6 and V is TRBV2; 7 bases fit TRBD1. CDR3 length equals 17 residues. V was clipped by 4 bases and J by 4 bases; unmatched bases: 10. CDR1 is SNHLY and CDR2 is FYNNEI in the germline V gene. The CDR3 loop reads CASSVRDSPIYNSPLHF. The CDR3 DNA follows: TGTGCCAGCAGTGTACGGGACAGCCCAATATATAATTCACCCCTCCACTTT.

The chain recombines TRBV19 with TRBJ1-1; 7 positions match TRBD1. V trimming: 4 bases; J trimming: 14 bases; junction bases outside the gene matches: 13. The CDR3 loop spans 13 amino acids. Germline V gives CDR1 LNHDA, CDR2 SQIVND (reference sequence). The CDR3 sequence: CASSRVGTDKAFF. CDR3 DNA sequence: TGTGCCAGTAGTAGGGTAGGGACAGATAAGGCCTTCTTT.

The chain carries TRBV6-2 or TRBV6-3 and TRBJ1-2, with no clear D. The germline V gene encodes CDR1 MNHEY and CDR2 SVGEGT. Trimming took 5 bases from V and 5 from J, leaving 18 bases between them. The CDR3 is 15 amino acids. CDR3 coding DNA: TGTGCCAGCAGTCAATACAACGCCTTCCCGTATGGCTACACCTTC. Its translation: CASSQYNAFPYGYTF.

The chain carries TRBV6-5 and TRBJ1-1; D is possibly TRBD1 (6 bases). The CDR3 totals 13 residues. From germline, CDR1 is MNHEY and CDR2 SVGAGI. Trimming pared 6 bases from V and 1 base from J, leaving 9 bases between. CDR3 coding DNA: TGTGCCAGCAGCGTGGACAGGAACACTGAAGCTTTCTTT. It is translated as CASSVDRNTEAFF.

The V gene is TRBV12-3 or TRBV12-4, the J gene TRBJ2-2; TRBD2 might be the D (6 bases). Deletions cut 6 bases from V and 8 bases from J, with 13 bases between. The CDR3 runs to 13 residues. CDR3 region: CASSLRLEGELFF. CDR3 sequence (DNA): TGTGCCAGCAGCCTTCGACTAGAGGGGGAGCTGTTTTTT.